These 25 T cell receptor beta chains came from one sample sequenced in a study of CD8 T cells in ankylosing spondylitis. TCRdb itself ran the 5' RACE reads through MiXCR, one entry per CDR3 protein. This table has fewer than 650,000 distinct CDR3 sequences, 12% appearing once. What these receptors recognize is not known. General study points: Ankylosing spondylitis blood appeared to carry a characteristic TCR beta motif of roughly 8 highly homologous variants.

Sequencing used blood, either unsorted or a sorted T cell fraction (not recorded which). These receptor sequences come from a male donor with ankylosing spondylitis.

The chain links TRBV7-2 to TRBJ2-7, with TRBD1 as a possible D gene (5 bases). The V end was cut by 4 bases, the J end by 0 bases, with 19 bases between. The length of the CDR3 is 17 residues. From germline, CDR1 is SGHTA and CDR2 FQGNSA. The CDR3 nucleotides read TGTGCCAGCAGCTGGGGTGGACGGCAGGACATCTCCTACGAGCAGTACTTC. It specifies CASSWGGRQDISYEQYF.

This clonotype has just a few counts. The chain has TRBV7-9 and TRBJ2-5; 8 bases are a match to TRBD2. Germline CDR1 and CDR2: SEHNR and FQNEAQ (reference sequence). V was pared by 1 base and J by 0 bases, with 4 bases of the junction left unmatched. The CDR3 is made up of 16 amino acids. This CDR3 reads CASSLGASGYQETQYF. DNA of the CDR3: TGTGCCAGCAGCTTAGGGGCTAGCGGGTACCAAGAGACCCAGTACTTC. Together with reference TRBV7-9 and TRBJ2-5, the CDR3 gives the full variable domain: DTGVSQNPRHKITKRGQNVTFRCDPISEHNRLYWYRQTLGQGPEFLTYFQNEAQLEKSRLLSDRFSAERPKGSFSTLEIQRTEQGDSAMYLCASSLGASGYQETQYFGPGTRLLVL.

The genes are TRBV20-1 and TRBJ2-1, with D unresolved. Germline-derived CDR1 and CDR2 are DFQATT and SNEGSKA (reference sequence). CDR3 length equals 13 residues. Trimming took 6 bases from V and 0 from J, leaving 9 bases between them. CDR3 sequence (DNA): TGCAGTGCCCGGCGGAGCTCCTACAATGAGCAGTTCTTC. It yields the protein CSARRSSYNEQFF.

This chain joins TRBV11-3 and TRBJ2-2; D unclear. Germline assignment: CDR1 SGHNT and CDR2 YENEEA. V dropped 0 bases and J dropped 12 bases, with 14 bases sitting between them. This CDR3 has 14 residues. CDR3 sequence reads: CASSLDLGPPKLFF. The CDR3 DNA reads TGTGCCAGCAGCTTAGATCTTGGTCCGCCAAAGCTGTTTTTT.

This clonotype has more than one count but fewer than ten. This chain links TRBV3-1 with TRBJ2-2; a possible D gene is TRBD2 (5 bases). The CDR3 is made up of 17 amino acids. V gave up 4 bases and J gave up 8 bases, with 23 bases separating them. The germline V gene encodes CDR1 LGHDT and CDR2 YNNKEL (reference sequence). CDR3 in amino acids: CASSPSVGSGTWGELFF. The CDR3 DNA sequence: TGTGCCAGCAGCCCGAGTGTAGGAAGCGGTACCTGGGGGGAGCTGTTTTTT. The whole variable domain, remainder taken from reference TRBV3-1 and TRBJ2-2, is DTAVSQTPKYLVTQMGNDKSIKCEQNLGHDTMYWYKQDSKKFLKIMFSYNNKELIINETVPNRFSPKSPDKAHLNLHINSLELGDSAVYFCASSPSVGSGTWGELFFGEGSRLTVL.

This clonotype was seen a few times. This chain connects TRBV2 to TRBJ2-7, with D hard to call. This CDR3 spans 12 amino acids. Germline V gives CDR1 SNHLY, CDR2 FYNNEI. The V and J ends lost 7 bases and 2 bases respectively, with 9 bases between them. CDR3 loop: CASIRLAYEQYV. The CDR3 DNA sequence: TGTGCCAGCATTCGACTCGCCTACGAGCAGTACGTC.

The chain recombines TRBV5-5 with TRBJ2-3, with TRBD2 matching 7 bases. This CDR3 is 15 amino acids long. CDR1 and CDR2 (germline): SGHKS, YYEKEE (reference sequence). The V gene end was trimmed by 7 bases and the J gene end by 0 bases; junction bases not matched to a gene: 8. Written as DNA, the CDR3 is TGTGCCAGCGCGAGCGGGGAAGCTAGCACAGATACGCAGTATTTT. It yields the protein CASASGEASTDTQYF.

Only a few counts were recorded for this clonotype. The chain carries TRBV29-1 and TRBJ2-7; D is unclear. The CDR3 totals 14 residues. Germline V gives CDR1 SQVTM, CDR2 ANQGSEA. V dropped 6 bases and J dropped 0 bases, with 15 bases sitting between them. The CDR3 reads CSVRQTSSSYEQYF. The CDR3, as DNA: TGCAGCGTCCGCCAGACTTCCAGCTCCTACGAGCAGTACTTC.

This clonotype was found a few times. The V call is TRBV6-6, the J call TRBJ2-1; the match to TRBD1 covers 8 bases. Looked up from germline, CDR1 is MNHNY and CDR2 is SVGAGI (reference sequence). V gave up 4 bases and J gave up 9 bases; unmatched junction bases: 2. The CDR3 totals 12 residues. The CDR3 DNA reads TGTGCCAGCAGTTCGACAGGGGCTGAGCAGTTCTTC. This gives the protein CASSSTGAEQFF.

The sample holds many counts of this clonotype. The rearrangement joins TRBV7-2 to TRBJ2-7; 13 bases fit TRBD2. Per the germline V gene, CDR1 is SGHTA and CDR2 is FQGNSA. The CDR3 is 16 residues long. V was clipped by 1 base and J by 3 bases; unmatched bases: 3. CDR3 in amino acids: CASSLGRLAGGYEQYF. The CDR3 DNA follows: TGTGCCAGCAGCTTAGGTAGACTAGCGGGAGGCTACGAGCAGTACTTC.

This clonotype was seen only a few times. The chain recombines TRBV18 with TRBJ1-2; D not certain. CDR1 is KGHSH, CDR2 LQKENI, per germline. The CDR3 totals 14 residues. V was shortened by 3 bases and J by 0 bases, with 8 bases between the two germline ends. The CDR3 nucleotides read TGTGCCAGCTCACCCACCCCCGCTAACTATGGCTACACCTTC. This translates into CASSPTPANYGYTF.

V usage is TRBV7-9 and J usage is TRBJ2-7; D unclear. Trimming stripped 10 bases from V and 2 bases from J, with 9 bases between. Germline CDR1 reads SEHNR; CDR2 reads FQNEAQ (reference sequence). This CDR3 is built from 11 residues. The CDR3 coding sequence is TGTGCCACCCCACAAGCCTACGAGCAGTACGTC. Translating it yields CATPQAYEQYV.

This clonotype was counted at least ten times. The chain uses TRBV20-1 and TRBJ1-1; D not certain. The germline V gene encodes CDR1 DFQATT and CDR2 SNEGSKA (reference sequence). The CDR3 length is 12 residues. V was trimmed by 4 bases and J by 1 base, leaving 7 bases between them. CDR3 residues: CSATGANTEAFF. The CDR3 nucleotides read TGCAGTGCTACCGGTGCGAACACTGAAGCTTTCTTT.

The chain couples TRBV27 to TRBJ1-2; 9 nucleotides agree with TRBD1. Trimming at V came to 4 bases and at J to 4 bases, leaving 7 bases not matched to a gene. This CDR3 comprises 15 residues. CDR1 is MNHEY and CDR2 is SMNVEV in the germline V gene (reference sequence). CDR3 amino acids: CASSSTGTGSYGYTF. CDR3 DNA sequence: TGTGCCAGCAGTTCAACCGGGACAGGGAGCTATGGCTACACCTTC.

This clonotype was seen only a few times. The chain couples TRBV24-1 to TRBJ2-1, with 9 bases lining up with TRBD1. J gave up 8 bases and V 9 bases, and 13 bases lay outside the gene matches. Looked up from germline, CDR1 is KGHDR and CDR2 is SFDVKD. CDR3 length: 15 amino acids. This chain's CDR3 is CATSGTGNPTDEQFF. The DNA for the CDR3 is TGTGCCACCTCCGGGACAGGGAACCCCACGGATGAGCAGTTCTTC.

This clonotype was recorded a few times. The V call is TRBV28, the J call TRBJ2-5; tentatively, D is TRBD2 (6 bases). The CDR3 is made up of 14 amino acids. V lost 6 bases and J lost 1, with 12 bases in between. CDR1 and CDR2 (germline): MDHEN, SYDVKM. CDR3 loop: CASSYLAIQETQYF. DNA for the CDR3: TGTGCCAGCAGCTACCTAGCGATCCAAGAGACCCAGTACTTC. The entire variable domain, with the rest obtained from reference TRBV28 and TRBJ2-5, is as follows: DVKVTQSSRYLVKRTGEKVFLECVQDMDHENMFWYRQDPGLGLRLIYFSYDVKMKEKGDIPEGYSVSREKKERFSLILESASTNQTSMYLCASSYLAIQETQYFGPGTRLLVL.

The sample holds a few counts of this clonotype. V usage is TRBV20-1 and J usage is TRBJ2-4; 7 nucleotides line up with TRBD2. The V gene's germline CDR1 is DFQATT and CDR2 SNEGSKA (reference sequence). The CDR3 has 12 amino acids. Trimming at V came to 6 bases and at J to 9 bases, leaving 8 bases not matched to a gene. The CDR3 DNA follows: TGCAGTGCGGCAGAGCGGGAAACCATTCAGTACTTC. This codes for CSAAERETIQYF.

DNA for the CDR3: TGTGCCAGCAGGGAAACGAGCGGGGGAGTCACAGATACGCAGTATTTT. Translation: CASRETSGGVTDTQYF. The chain is built from TRBV7-2 and TRBJ2-3; 8 nucleotides line up with TRBD2. The CDR3 has 16 amino acids. Germline trimming cut 6 bases from V and 2 bases from J; bases unmatched to any gene: 10. Germline assignment: CDR1 SGHTA and CDR2 FQGNSA.

This clonotype has only a few counts. The chain combines TRBV6-4 with TRBJ2-1; D is unresolved. The germline CDR1 and CDR2 sequences are MRHNA and SNTAGT. The CDR3 has 15 residues. V lost 3 bases to trimming and J lost 0 bases, with 9 bases between them. The DNA of the CDR3 is TGTGCCAGCAGTGAGGAATTAAGCTCCTACAATGAGCAGTTCTTC. Translation: CASSEELSSYNEQFF.

This clonotype has only a few counts. V gene TRBV12-3 or TRBV12-4 combines with J gene TRBJ2-3; TRBD2 is a possible D gene (6 bases). The V end lost 3 bases, the J end lost 5 bases, and 12 bases lay between the germline ends. The length of the CDR3 is 14 residues. CDR3 protein: CASSFSGAVDTQYF. The CDR3 DNA follows: TGTGCCAGCAGTTTCTCGGGAGCGGTAGATACGCAGTATTTT.

This clonotype showed up many times. The chain links TRBV20-1 to TRBJ2-7; D perhaps matches TRBD1 (5 bases). V was shortened by 2 bases and J by 2 bases, with 10 bases between the two germline ends. CDR1 DFQATT and CDR2 SNEGSKA come from the germline V gene (reference sequence). The CDR3 covers 13 residues. For the CDR3, the DNA is TGCAGTGCTAGAATGGCAGGGACCTACGAGCAGTACTTC. Translating it yields CSARMAGTYEQYF.

In its sample, this clonotype was seen a few times. V and J are TRBV7-9 and TRBJ2-1; 12 nucleotides match TRBD2. The germline V gene encodes CDR1 SEHNR and CDR2 FQNEAQ (reference sequence). V was clipped by 4 bases and J by 8 bases; unmatched bases: 6. The CDR3 runs 15 residues. This CDR3 reads CASSSTSGRFDEQFF. The DNA for the CDR3 is TGTGCCAGCAGCTCTACTAGCGGGAGGTTCGATGAGCAGTTCTTC. The whole variable domain, filled in from reference TRBV7-9 and TRBJ2-1, reads DTGVSQNPRHKITKRGQNVTFRCDPISEHNRLYWYRQTLGQGPEFLTYFQNEAQLEKSRLLSDRFSAERPKGSFSTLEIQRTEQGDSAMYLCASSSTSGRFDEQFFGPGTRLTVL.

This clonotype was counted between two and nine times. The rearrangement links TRBV5-1 to TRBJ1-2; a possible D gene is TRBD1 (5 bases). The V gene lost 6 bases and the J gene lost 4 bases, with 16 bases spanning the gap. The CDR3 extends over 14 amino acids. Looked up from germline, CDR1 is SGHRS and CDR2 is YFSETQ. This CDR3 is CASTESGRAYGYTF. CDR3 in DNA: TGCGCCAGCACAGAATCGGGACGGGCCTATGGCTACACCTTC.

V gene TRBV27 combines with J gene TRBJ1-1; tentatively, D is TRBD1 (5 bases). In germline, CDR1 is MNHEY, CDR2 SMNVEV (reference sequence). CDR3 length: 14 residues. Trimming pared 5 bases from V and 1 base from J, leaving 11 bases between. CDR3 amino acids: CASSGGRQNTEAFF. CDR3 DNA sequence: TGTGCCAGCAGTGGGGGACGGCAGAACACTGAAGCTTTCTTT.

This clonotype appeared many times. This chain connects TRBV20-1 to TRBJ2-5; TRBD1 matches at 11 bases. V shed 5 bases, J shed 5 bases, and the junction held 4 bases outside the gene matches. This CDR3 comprises 13 residues. CDR1 is DFQATT, CDR2 SNEGSKA, per germline (reference sequence). CDR3 amino acids: CSAEDRGLETQYF. As DNA, the CDR3 is TGCAGTGCTGAGGACAGGGGGCTGGAGACCCAGTACTTC.